This T cell receptor beta chain was profiled in a study of blood T cells in healthy people across ages. General observations from the study: Estimates of diversity drawn from one million T cells were considered underestimates. It was not known whether donors were CMV positive (a possible confounder of expanded clonotype changes). PBMCs went unsorted, and a conclusive naive versus antigen-experienced comparison was therefore prevented.

Worth noting for this clonotype: The antigen is undetermined.

The use of a sample-barcoded 5' primer and a J-beta primer mix characterized a second PCR of about 7 to 12 cycles. Each cDNA molecule, via a template-switch adaptor with 12 random nucleotides, was tagged. In TCRdb, the 5' RACE reads were re-called with MiXCR into one record per CDR3 protein. The sample lists about 1.5 million distinct CDR3 sequences, under 55% seen once, with less than 5% in the top ten. The specimen sequenced was blood. This sequence originates from a woman aged 18-29 years in good health.

The CDR3 sequence is CASSLHRGSYEQFF. DNA for the CDR3: TGCGCCAGCAGCTTGCACAGGGGATCCTACGAGCAGTTCTTC. J is TRBJ2-1 and V is TRBV5-1; 7 bases line up with TRBD1. The CDR3 extends over 14 amino acids. V lost 1 base to trimming and J lost 10 bases; unmatched junction nucleotides: 8. Germline loops: CDR1 SGHRS, CDR2 YFSETQ.